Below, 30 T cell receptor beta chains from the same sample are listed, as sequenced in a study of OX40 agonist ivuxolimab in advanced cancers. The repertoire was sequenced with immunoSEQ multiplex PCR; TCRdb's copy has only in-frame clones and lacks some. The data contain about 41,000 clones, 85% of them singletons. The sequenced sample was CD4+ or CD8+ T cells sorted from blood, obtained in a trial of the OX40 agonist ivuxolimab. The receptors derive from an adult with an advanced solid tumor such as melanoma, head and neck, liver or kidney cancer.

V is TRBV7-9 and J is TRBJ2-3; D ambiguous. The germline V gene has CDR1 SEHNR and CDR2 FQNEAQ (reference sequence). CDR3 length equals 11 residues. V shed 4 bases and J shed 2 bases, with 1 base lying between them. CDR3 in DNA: TGTGCCAGCAGCTCCACAGATACGCAGTATTTT. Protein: CASSSTDTQYF.

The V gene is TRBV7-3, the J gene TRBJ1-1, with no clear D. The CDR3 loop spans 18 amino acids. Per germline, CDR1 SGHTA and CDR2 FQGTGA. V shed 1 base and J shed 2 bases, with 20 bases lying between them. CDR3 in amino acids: CASSLKPPLDQSNTEAFF. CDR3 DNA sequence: TGTGCCAGCAGCTTAAAACCCCCCCTTGACCAGAGTAACACTGAAGCTTTCTTT.

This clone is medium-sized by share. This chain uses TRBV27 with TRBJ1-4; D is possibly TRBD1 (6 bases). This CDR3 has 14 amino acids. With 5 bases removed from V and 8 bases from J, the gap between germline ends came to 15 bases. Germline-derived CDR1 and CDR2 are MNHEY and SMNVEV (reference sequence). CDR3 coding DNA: TGTGCCAGCAGTCTGAACCGGGACACCGAAAAACTGTTTTTT. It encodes CASSLNRDTEKLFF.

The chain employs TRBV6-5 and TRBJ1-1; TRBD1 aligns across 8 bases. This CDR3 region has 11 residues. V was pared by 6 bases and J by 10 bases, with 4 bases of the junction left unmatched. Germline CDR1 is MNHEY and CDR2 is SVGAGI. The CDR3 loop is CASRQGARAFF. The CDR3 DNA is TGTGCCAGCAGGCAGGGGGCGCGAGCTTTCTTT.

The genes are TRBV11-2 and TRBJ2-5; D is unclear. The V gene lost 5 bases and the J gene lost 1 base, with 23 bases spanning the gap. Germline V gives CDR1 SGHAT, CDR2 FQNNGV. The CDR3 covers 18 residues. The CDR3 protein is CASSRTAPRAASQETQYF. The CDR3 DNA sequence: TGTGCCAGCAGCCGAACTGCGCCAAGGGCCGCGTCCCAAGAGACCCAGTACTTC.

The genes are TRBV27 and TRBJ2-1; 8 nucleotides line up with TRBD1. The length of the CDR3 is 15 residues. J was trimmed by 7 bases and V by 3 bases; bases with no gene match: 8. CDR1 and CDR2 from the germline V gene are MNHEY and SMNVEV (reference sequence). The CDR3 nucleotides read TGTGCCAGCAGTTTCCTGGACAGGGTGGGGAATGAGCAGTTCTTC. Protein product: CASSFLDRVGNEQFF.

The CDR3 region has the DNA TGTGCCAGCTCAGCACAACAGGGGGCGAATGGCTACACCTTC. Translation gives CASSAQQGANGYTF. J is TRBJ1-2 and V is TRBV18; 9 nucleotides line up with TRBD1. The length of the CDR3 is 14 residues. Unmatched junction bases numbered 7, after V lost 5 bases and J lost 6 bases. Per the germline V gene, CDR1 is KGHSH and CDR2 is LQKENI.

The CDR3 DNA reads as TGTGCCAGCAGCCCCTATAGCAATCAGCCCCAGCATTTT. Protein product: CASSPYSNQPQHF. The gene calls are TRBV7-9 and TRBJ1-5, with D uncertain. Between the trimmed V and J ends, which lost 5 bases and 0 bases, there was a span of 5 bases. The CDR3 totals 13 residues. The germline gives CDR1 SEHNR, CDR2 FQNEAQ (reference sequence).

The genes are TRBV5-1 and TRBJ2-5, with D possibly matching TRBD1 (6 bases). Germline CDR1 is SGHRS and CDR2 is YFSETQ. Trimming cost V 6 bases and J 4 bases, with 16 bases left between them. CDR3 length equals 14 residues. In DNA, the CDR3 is TGCGCCAGCACTCTAGGGGGTGGTGGAGAGACCCAGTACTTC. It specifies CASTLGGGGETQYF.

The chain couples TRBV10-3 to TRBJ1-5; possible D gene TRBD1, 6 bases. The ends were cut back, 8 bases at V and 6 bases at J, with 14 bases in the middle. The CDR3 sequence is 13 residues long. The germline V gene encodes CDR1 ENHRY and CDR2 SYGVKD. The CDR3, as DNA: TGTGCCATCCGACCCCAAGGGGGTCAGCCCCAGCATTTT. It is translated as CAIRPQGGQPQHF.

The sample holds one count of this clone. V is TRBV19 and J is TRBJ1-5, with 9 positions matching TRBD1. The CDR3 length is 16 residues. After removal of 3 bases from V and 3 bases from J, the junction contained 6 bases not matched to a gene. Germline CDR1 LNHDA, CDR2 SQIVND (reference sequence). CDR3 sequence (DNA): TGTGCCAGTAGTATCAGGGACAGGGCCCCCAATCAGCCCCAGCATTTT. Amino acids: CASSIRDRAPNQPQHF. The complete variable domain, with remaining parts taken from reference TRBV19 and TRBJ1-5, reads DGGITQSPKYLFRKEGQNVTLSCEQNLNHDAMYWYRQDPGQGLRLIYYSQIVNDFQKGDIAEGYSVSREKKESFPLTVTSAQKNPTAFYLCASSIRDRAPNQPQHFGDGTRLSIL.

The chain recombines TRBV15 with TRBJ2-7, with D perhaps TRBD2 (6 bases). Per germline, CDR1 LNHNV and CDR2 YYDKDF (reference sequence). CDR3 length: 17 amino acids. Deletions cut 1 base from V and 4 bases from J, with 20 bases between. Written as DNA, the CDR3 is TGTGCCACCAGCAGAGGGCGGGGCTCGCGGGTCTCATACGAGCAGTACTTC. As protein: CATSRGRGSRVSYEQYF.

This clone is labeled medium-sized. The CDR3 DNA reads TGTGCCAGCAGCTCGACGAACACTGAAGCTTTCTTT. Translation gives CASSSTNTEAFF. V gene TRBV7-9 combines with J gene TRBJ1-1; D uncertain. CDR3 size: 12 residues. V lost 4 bases to trimming and J lost 1 base, with 4 bases between them. Germline V gene sequence: CDR1 SEHNR, CDR2 FQNEAQ (reference sequence). The complete variable domain, with remaining parts taken from reference TRBV7-9 and TRBJ1-1, reads DTGVSQNPRHKITKRGQNVTFRCDPISEHNRLYWYRQTLGQGPEFLTYFQNEAQLEKSRLLSDRFSAERPKGSFSTLEIQRTEQGDSAMYLCASSSTNTEAFFGQGTRLTVV.

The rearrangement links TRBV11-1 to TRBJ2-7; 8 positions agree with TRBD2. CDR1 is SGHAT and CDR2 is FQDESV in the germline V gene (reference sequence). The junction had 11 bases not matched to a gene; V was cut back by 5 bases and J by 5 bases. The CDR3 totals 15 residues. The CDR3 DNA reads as TGTGCCAGCAGCGCAAAACGGGAGGGTGGCCACGAGCAGTACTTC. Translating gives CASSAKREGGHEQYF.

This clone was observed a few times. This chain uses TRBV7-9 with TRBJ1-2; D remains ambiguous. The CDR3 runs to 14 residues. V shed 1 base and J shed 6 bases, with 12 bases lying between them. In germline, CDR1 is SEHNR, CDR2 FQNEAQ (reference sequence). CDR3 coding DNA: TGTGCCAGCAGCTTAGAACGGGCAGATGATGGCTACACCTTC. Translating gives CASSLERADDGYTF.

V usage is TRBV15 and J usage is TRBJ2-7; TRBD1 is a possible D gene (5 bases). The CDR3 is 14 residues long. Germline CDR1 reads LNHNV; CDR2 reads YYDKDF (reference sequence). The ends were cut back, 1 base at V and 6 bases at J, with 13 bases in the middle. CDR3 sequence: CATSRAAGIGEQYF. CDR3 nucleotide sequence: TGTGCCACCAGCAGAGCGGCAGGGATAGGCGAGCAGTACTTC.

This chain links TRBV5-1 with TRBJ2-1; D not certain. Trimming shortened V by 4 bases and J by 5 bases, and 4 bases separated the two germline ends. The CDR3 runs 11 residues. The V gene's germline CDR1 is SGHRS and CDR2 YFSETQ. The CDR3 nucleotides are TGCGCCAGCAGCACGGACAATGAGCAGTTCTTC. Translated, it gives CASSTDNEQFF.

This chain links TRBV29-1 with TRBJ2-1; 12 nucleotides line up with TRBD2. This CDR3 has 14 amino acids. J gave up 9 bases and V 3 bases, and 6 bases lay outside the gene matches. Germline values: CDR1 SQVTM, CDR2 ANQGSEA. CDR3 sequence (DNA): TGCAGCGTTGAGCTAGCGGGAGGGCCAGTTGAGCAGTTCTTC. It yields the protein CSVELAGGPVEQFF.

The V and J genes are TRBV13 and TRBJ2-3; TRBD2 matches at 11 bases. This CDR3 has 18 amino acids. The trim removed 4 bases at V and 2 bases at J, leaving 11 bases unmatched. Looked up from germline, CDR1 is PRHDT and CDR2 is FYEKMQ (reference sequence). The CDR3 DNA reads TGTGCCAGCAGCTCACTAAAGACTAGCGGGGCCCACACAGATACGCAGTATTTT. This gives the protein CASSSLKTSGAHTDTQYF.

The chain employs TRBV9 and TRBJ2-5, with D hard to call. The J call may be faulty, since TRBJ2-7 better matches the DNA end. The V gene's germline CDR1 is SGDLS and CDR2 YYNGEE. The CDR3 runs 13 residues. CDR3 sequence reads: CASSVDVGYEQYF. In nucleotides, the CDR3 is TGTGCCAGCAGCGTAGATGTGGGCTACGAGCAGTACTTC.

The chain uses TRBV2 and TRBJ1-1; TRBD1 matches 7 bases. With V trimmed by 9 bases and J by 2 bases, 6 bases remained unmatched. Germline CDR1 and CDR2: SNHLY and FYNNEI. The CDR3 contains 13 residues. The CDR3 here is CARVGQRNTEAFF. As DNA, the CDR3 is TGTGCCAGAGTGGGACAGCGAAACACTGAAGCTTTCTTT.

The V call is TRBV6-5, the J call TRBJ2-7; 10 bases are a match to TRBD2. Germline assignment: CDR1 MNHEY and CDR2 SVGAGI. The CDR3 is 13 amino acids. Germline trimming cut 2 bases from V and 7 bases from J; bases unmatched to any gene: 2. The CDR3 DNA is TGTGCCAGCAGTTACCAGACTAGCGGGGAGCAGTACTTC. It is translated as CASSYQTSGEQYF.

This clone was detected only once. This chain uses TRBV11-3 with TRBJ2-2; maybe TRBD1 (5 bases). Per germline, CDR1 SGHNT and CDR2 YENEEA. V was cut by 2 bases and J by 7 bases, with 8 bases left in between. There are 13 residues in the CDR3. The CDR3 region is CASSLKGNGELFF. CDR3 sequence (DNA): TGTGCCAGCAGCTTAAAGGGGAACGGGGAGCTGTTTTTT.

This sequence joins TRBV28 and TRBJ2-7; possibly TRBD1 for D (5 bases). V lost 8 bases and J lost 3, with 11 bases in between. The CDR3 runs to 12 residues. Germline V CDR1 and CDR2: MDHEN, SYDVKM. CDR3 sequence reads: CASRGQLYEQYF. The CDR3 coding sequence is TGTGCCAGCCGCGGACAACTCTACGAGCAGTACTTC.

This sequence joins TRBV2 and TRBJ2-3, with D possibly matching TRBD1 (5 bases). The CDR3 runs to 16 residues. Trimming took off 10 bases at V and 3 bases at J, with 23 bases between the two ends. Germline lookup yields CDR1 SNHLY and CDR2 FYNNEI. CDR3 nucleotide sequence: TGTGCCACCCTCGCCGGAAGGGGCCTGGGGACAGATACGCAGTATTTT. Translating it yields CATLAGRGLGTDTQYF.

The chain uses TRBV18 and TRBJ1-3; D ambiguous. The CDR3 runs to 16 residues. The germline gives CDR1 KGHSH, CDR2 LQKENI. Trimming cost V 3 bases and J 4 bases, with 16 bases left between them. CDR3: CASSPSNRGRGNTIYF. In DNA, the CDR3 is TGTGCCAGCTCACCGTCTAATCGCGGGAGAGGAAACACCATATATTTT. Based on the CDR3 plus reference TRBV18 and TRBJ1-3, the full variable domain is NAGVMQNPRHLVRRRGQEARLRCSPMKGHSHVYWYRQLPEEGLKFMVYLQKENIIDESGMPKERFSAEFPKEGPSILRIQQVVRGDSAAYFCASSPSNRGRGNTIYFGEGSWLTVV.

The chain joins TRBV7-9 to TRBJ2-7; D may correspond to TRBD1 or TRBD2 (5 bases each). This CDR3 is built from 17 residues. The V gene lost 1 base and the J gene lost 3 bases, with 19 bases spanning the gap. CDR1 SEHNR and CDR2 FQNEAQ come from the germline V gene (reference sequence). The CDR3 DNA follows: TGTGCCAGCAGCTTAGTAGATACGTGGGGGAACAACTACGAGCAGTACTTC. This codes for CASSLVDTWGNNYEQYF.

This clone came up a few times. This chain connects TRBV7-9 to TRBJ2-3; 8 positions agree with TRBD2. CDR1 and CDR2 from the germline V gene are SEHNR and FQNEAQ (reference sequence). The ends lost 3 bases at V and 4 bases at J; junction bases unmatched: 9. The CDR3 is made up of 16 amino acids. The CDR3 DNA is TGTGCCAGCAGCTTTCGACCAGCGGGAGCTGCAGATACGCAGTATTTT. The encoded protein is CASSFRPAGAADTQYF.

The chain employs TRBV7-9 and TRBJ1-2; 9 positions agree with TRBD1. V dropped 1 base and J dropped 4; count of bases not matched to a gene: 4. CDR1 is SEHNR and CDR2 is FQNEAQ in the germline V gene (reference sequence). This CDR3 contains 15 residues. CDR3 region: CASSLDGTGLYGYTF. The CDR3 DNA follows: TGTGCCAGCAGCTTAGACGGGACAGGGCTCTATGGCTACACCTTC.

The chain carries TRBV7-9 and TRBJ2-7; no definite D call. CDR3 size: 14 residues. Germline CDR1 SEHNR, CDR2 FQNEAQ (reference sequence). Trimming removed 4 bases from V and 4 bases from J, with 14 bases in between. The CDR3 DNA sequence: TGTGCCAGCAGCTCCCCCTCCGGCGCTTACGAGCAGTACTTC. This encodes CASSSPSGAYEQYF.